These 27 T cell receptor beta chains were all obtained from the same sample, sequenced in a study of immune evolution from preneoplasia to lung adenocarcinoma. Repertoires were generated with immunoSEQ multiplex PCR, while TCRdb's copy carries only in-frame clones and drops some. The sample consists of 7,000 to 10,000 clones, 81% of them appearing once. Sequenced: FFPE invasive lung adenocarcinoma tissue. The receptors were sampled from a person aged 45 to 59 with lung adenocarcinoma.

The chain is built from TRBV16 and TRBJ2-7, with D unresolved. V was shortened by 6 bases and J by 6 bases, with 12 bases between the two germline ends. In germline, CDR1 is KGHSY, CDR2 FQNENV. The CDR3 has 12 amino acids. As DNA, the CDR3 is TGTGCCAGCAGTCAACAACCGTCCGAGCAGTACTTC. Translated: CASSQQPSEQYF. The full variable domain, its missing parts supplied by reference TRBV16 and TRBJ2-7, is GEEVAQTPKHLVRGEGQKAKLYCAPIKGHSYVFWYQQVLKNEFKFLISFQNENVFDETGMPKERFSAKCLPNSPCSLEIQATKLEDSAVYFCASSQQPSEQYFGPGTRLTVT.

This chain joins TRBV6-5 and TRBJ1-1, with unresolved D. CDR3 length: 13 residues. Trimming cost V 5 bases and J 4 bases, with 11 bases left between them. Germline V lookup: CDR1 MNHEY, CDR2 SVGAGI. Written as DNA, the CDR3 is TGTGCCAGCAGTCCCGGGCCCGCCACTGAAGCTTTCTTT. Protein product: CASSPGPATEAFF.

V usage is TRBV7-8 and J usage is TRBJ2-1; weak D call: TRBD1 (5 bases). V shed 2 bases and J shed 4 bases, with 12 bases lying between them. There are 15 residues in the CDR3. The germline CDR1 and CDR2 sequences are SGHVS and FQNEAQ. The CDR3 spells CASSLSIGVYNEQFF. The CDR3 nucleotides are TGTGCCAGCAGCTTATCGATAGGGGTTTACAATGAGCAGTTCTTC.

This chain joins TRBV9 and TRBJ1-2, with D uncertain. This CDR3 is built from 15 residues. CDR1 SGDLS and CDR2 YYNGEE come from the germline V gene. Trimming pared 3 bases from V and 3 bases from J, leaving 15 bases between. In DNA form, the CDR3 reads TGTGCCAGCAGCGGCTTTATTCCAGGTCACTATGGCTACACCTTC. This codes for CASSGFIPGHYGYTF.

The chain joins TRBV4-1 to TRBJ1-1; the D gene is possibly TRBD1 (5 bases). Germline V gene lookup returns CDR1 MGHRA and CDR2 YSYEKL. The CDR3 loop spans 16 amino acids. V gave up 2 bases and J gave up 10 bases, with 23 bases separating them. The CDR3 here is CASSQSLPGDLPSAFF. CDR3 bases: TGCGCCAGCAGCCAATCCCTCCCGGGGGACCTGCCGTCAGCTTTCTTT.

The rearrangement joins TRBV7-2 to TRBJ2-1; 11 bases agree with TRBD1. The germline gives CDR1 SGHTA, CDR2 FQGNSA. There are 16 residues in the CDR3. V lost 1 base, J lost 3 bases, and 2 bases stayed unmatched. The CDR3 protein is CASSLEGTGGYNEQFF. CDR3 DNA sequence: TGTGCCAGCAGCTTAGAAGGGACAGGGGGCTACAATGAGCAGTTCTTC.

The J gene is TRBJ1-1, the V gene TRBV15, with 8 bases fitting TRBD1. This CDR3 spans 14 amino acids. The V segment lost 1 base and the J segment 8 bases; nucleotides outside the gene matches: 6. CDR1 is LNHNV, CDR2 YYDKDF, per germline (reference sequence). The CDR3, as DNA: TGTGCCACCAGCAGAGGGACAGGGAGTGGGGAAGCTTTCTTT. Protein product: CATSRGTGSGEAFF.

CDR3 bases: TGTGCCACCACCCTGGGGGGGGTCCAAGAGACCCAGTACTTC. Encoded protein: CATTLGGVQETQYF. This sequence joins TRBV15 and TRBJ2-5; 7 bases are shared with TRBD2. Trimming cost V 7 bases and J 1 base; bases outside gene matches: 6. Germline V gene lookup returns CDR1 LNHNV and CDR2 YYDKDF (reference sequence). The CDR3 consists of 14 residues.

V is TRBV5-5 and J is TRBJ1-5, with D uncertain. The CDR3 sequence is 15 residues long. V shed 2 bases and J shed 6 bases, with 15 bases lying between them. CDR1 and CDR2 from the germline V gene are SGHKS and YYEKEE (reference sequence). The CDR3 bases are TGTGCCAGCAGCTTCAGTCACTCGGGAGGTCAGCCCCAGCATTTT. This encodes CASSFSHSGGQPQHF.

The chain has TRBV7-3 and TRBJ2-7, with D unresolved. Trimming left V 2 bases short and J 7 bases short, with 12 bases between. The CDR3 is 13 residues long. CDR1 is SGHTA, CDR2 FQGTGA, per germline. The CDR3 region is CASSLQVDQEQYF. The CDR3 bases are TGTGCCAGCAGCTTACAGGTGGATCAAGAGCAGTACTTC.

The chain recombines TRBV11-2 with TRBJ2-3; TRBD1 is a possible D gene (5 bases). The germline V gene has CDR1 SGHAT and CDR2 FQNNGV. The CDR3 runs to 16 residues. Deletions cut 5 bases from V and 0 bases from J, with 15 bases between. The CDR3 loop reads CASSIRQSSSTDTQYF. The CDR3, as DNA: TGTGCCAGCAGCATTAGACAGTCGTCTAGCACAGATACGCAGTATTTT. The full variable domain, completed using reference TRBV11-2 and TRBJ2-3, is EAGVAQSPRYKIIEKRQSVAFWCNPISGHATLYWYQQILGQGPKLLIQFQNNGVVDDSQLPKDRFSAERLKGVDSTLKIQPAKLEDSAVYLCASSIRQSSSTDTQYFGPGTRLTVL.

The chain links TRBV2 to TRBJ2-7, with TRBD1 matching 9 bases. V lost 6 bases and J lost 0; bases outside the gene matches: 3. CDR3 length: 14 amino acids. Germline V lookup: CDR1 SNHLY, CDR2 FYNNEI. CDR3 sequence reads: CASRHRGPSYEQYF. DNA of the CDR3: TGTGCCAGCAGGCACAGGGGGCCCTCCTACGAGCAGTACTTC.

The chain employs TRBV9 and TRBJ2-7; 9 bases map to TRBD2. In germline, CDR1 is SGDLS, CDR2 YYNGEE. V lost 2 bases, J lost 6 bases, and 6 bases stayed unmatched. The CDR3 spans 14 residues. The CDR3: CASSVGTSLSEQYF. The CDR3 DNA reads TGTGCCAGCAGCGTGGGGACTAGCTTATCCGAGCAGTACTTC.

The chain is built from TRBV5-1 and TRBJ2-7; 7 nucleotides align to TRBD1. Germline lookup yields CDR1 SGHRS and CDR2 YFSETQ. The junction had 2 bases not matched to a gene; V was cut back by 5 bases and J by 3 bases. This CDR3 spans 12 amino acids. This CDR3 is CASRTGNYEQYF. The CDR3 nucleotides are TGCGCCAGCAGGACAGGGAACTACGAGCAGTACTTC.

This rearrangement joins TRBV6-6 to TRBJ1-5; D perhaps matches TRBD1 (6 bases). Germline CDR1 MNHNY, CDR2 SVGAGI (reference sequence). The CDR3 is 16 residues long. The germline V and J ends were trimmed by 0 bases and 7 bases, with 16 bases remaining between them. CDR3 protein: CASSYSKQGRGQPQHF. The CDR3 bases are TGTGCCAGCAGTTACTCGAAGCAGGGGCGCGGCCAGCCCCAGCATTTT.

This sequence joins TRBV5-5 and TRBJ1-5; possible D gene TRBD1, 5 bases. Germline V gene data show CDR1 as SGHKS and CDR2 as YYEKEE (reference sequence). Deletions cut 4 bases from V and 5 bases from J, with 16 bases between. The CDR3 totals 15 residues. The DNA for the CDR3 is TGTGCCAGCAGCCCACAGCAGGGAGGGTATCAGCCCCAGCATTTT. Residues: CASSPQQGGYQPQHF.

This clone was recorded once. This sequence joins TRBV5-4 and TRBJ2-5; 8 bases agree with TRBD2. CDR1 SGHNT and CDR2 YYREEE come from the germline V gene (reference sequence). This CDR3 comprises 15 residues. J lost 5 bases, V lost 4 bases, and 10 bases had no gene match. The CDR3 bases are TGTGCCAGCAGCGACCAAGCGGGGGTGGGGGAGACCCAGTACTTC. It yields the protein CASSDQAGVGETQYF.

V gene TRBV11-2 combines with J gene TRBJ1-6, with 7 bases matching TRBD1. V dropped 5 bases and J dropped 5; count of bases not matched to a gene: 9. The CDR3 is made up of 16 amino acids. The germline V gene has CDR1 SGHAT and CDR2 FQNNGV. CDR3 bases: TGTGCCAGCAGCGCCTGGGACAGTGTGGATAATTCACCCCTCCACTTT. The encoded protein is CASSAWDSVDNSPLHF.

CDR3 in amino acids: CASSGGEGGSSYEQYF. The CDR3 nucleotides read TGTGCCAGCAGTGGGGGTGAAGGGGGATCCTCCTACGAGCAGTACTTC. This chain connects TRBV28 to TRBJ2-7, with D maybe TRBD1 (6 bases). CDR1 MDHEN and CDR2 SYDVKM come from the germline V gene. Trimming stripped 5 bases from V and 0 bases from J, with 17 bases between. The CDR3 contains 16 residues.

The chain links TRBV7-9 to TRBJ1-4; possible D gene TRBD1, 5 bases. The CDR3 runs 15 residues. Germline CDR1 and CDR2: SEHNR and FQNEAQ (reference sequence). V was trimmed by 4 bases and J by 7 bases, leaving 16 bases between them. The CDR3: CASSSPAGLSEKLFF. The CDR3 DNA follows: TGTGCCAGCAGCTCCCCGGCAGGGTTAAGTGAAAAACTGTTTTTT.

This clone has only one observation. The chain couples TRBV28 to TRBJ2-7, with D possibly being TRBD1 (6 bases). Germline-derived CDR1 and CDR2 are MDHEN and SYDVKM. The ends were cut back, 5 bases at V and 2 bases at J, with 16 bases in the middle. The CDR3 consists of 15 residues. The CDR3 here is CASSLDRGGTYEQYF. DNA of the CDR3: TGTGCCAGCAGTCTCGACCGAGGGGGAACCTACGAGCAGTACTTC.

This chain links TRBV29-1 with TRBJ1-1, with 7 bases lining up with TRBD1. The CDR3 is 13 amino acids. Germline V gene sequence: CDR1 SQVTM, CDR2 ANQGSEA. V dropped 7 bases and J dropped 2; count of bases not matched to a gene: 7. This CDR3 is CSASQGTNTEAFF. CDR3 DNA sequence: TGCAGCGCGTCACAGGGGACAAACACTGAAGCTTTCTTT. The complete variable domain, with remaining parts taken from reference TRBV29-1 and TRBJ1-1, reads SAVISQKPSRDICQRGTSLTIQCQVDSQVTMMFWYRQQPGQSLTLIATANQGSEATYESGFVIDKFPISRPNLTFSTLTVSNMSPEDSSIYLCSASQGTNTEAFFGQGTRLTVV.

Written as DNA, the CDR3 is TGTGCCAGCAGCTTAGGAACCCAGCCAAGGGGAGATACGCAGTATTTT. This codes for CASSLGTQPRGDTQYF. The chain links TRBV11-3 to TRBJ2-3; D is perhaps TRBD1 (5 bases). Germline assignment: CDR1 SGHNT and CDR2 YENEEA. The CDR3 has 16 amino acids. The V and J ends lost 1 base and 5 bases respectively, with 16 bases between them. Together with reference TRBV11-3 and TRBJ2-3, the CDR3 gives the full variable domain: EAGVVQSPRYKIIEKKQPVAFWCNPISGHNTLYWYLQNLGQGPELLIRYENEEAVDDSQLPKDRFSAERLKGVDSTLKIQPAELGDSAVYLCASSLGTQPRGDTQYFGPGTRLTVL.

The rearrangement links TRBV30 to TRBJ1-4, with TRBD1 matching over 10 bases. There are 14 residues in the CDR3. The trim removed 5 bases at V and 3 bases at J, leaving 3 bases unmatched. CDR1 and CDR2 from the germline V gene are GTSNPN and SVGIG (reference sequence). The CDR3 coding sequence is TGTGCCTGGGGGACAGGGGAAGCTAATGAAAAACTGTTTTTT. As protein: CAWGTGEANEKLFF.

The chain combines TRBV10-1 with TRBJ2-6; 7 positions match TRBD1. The CDR3 extends over 20 amino acids. V shed 7 bases, J shed 0 bases, and the junction held 18 bases outside the gene matches. The V gene's germline CDR1 is WNHNN and CDR2 SYGVQD (reference sequence). The DNA of the CDR3 is TGCGCCAGCACCCCTAGGGGGACAGCCCAAGCCTACTCTGGGGCCAACGTCCTGACTTTC. This codes for CASTPRGTAQAYSGANVLTF.

The rearrangement uses TRBV2 and TRBJ1-1, with D unclear. This CDR3 spans 11 amino acids. CDR1 SNHLY and CDR2 FYNNEI come from the germline V gene. V dropped 4 bases and J dropped 10 bases, with 10 bases sitting between them. In nucleotides, the CDR3 is TGTGCCAGCAGTGCGGACGGCGGAGCTTTCTTT. Protein sequence: CASSADGGAFF.

This clone was observed once. This sequence joins TRBV2 and TRBJ2-3; D not certain. The germline V gene encodes CDR1 SNHLY and CDR2 FYNNEI. The CDR3 loop spans 14 amino acids. With 6 bases removed from V and 0 bases from J, the gap between germline ends came to 10 bases. CDR3 DNA: TGTGCCAGCAGAAGGTCGGTCAGCACAGATACGCAGTATTTT. This encodes CASRRSVSTDTQYF.